This record looks at one TCR beta chain sequence and its context. In the authors' methods: Estimation of nucleated cell counts was performed using reference gene primer amplification. This table comes from immunoSEQ multiplex PCR, and its TCRdb copy is limited to in-frame clones, with some not included. V and J calls and clone size are as listed in that table; D and trimming were resolved from the DNA. The repertoire consists of roughly 200,000 clones, with around 90% occurring once and the leading ten covering roughly 0.6%. This entry belongs to a study of blood T cell repertoires in COVID-19. The wider study: Whether acute or convalescent, the COVID-19 samples came from the United States, Italy and Spain. Nucleic acid was either cDNA or gDNA, and it came from T cells, B-cell-depleted T cells, or PBMCs.

In germline, CDR1 is SGHTA, CDR2 FQGNSA. V was clipped by 5 bases and J by 3 bases; unmatched bases: 12. This CDR3 comprises 16 residues. Source material: peripheral blood. This receptor was obtained from a man aged 45-60 years with acute or convalescent COVID-19. The J gene is TRBJ2-5, the V gene TRBV7-2; 7 bases are shared with TRBD1. The DNA for the CDR3 is TGTGCCAGCAGCACCCGACAGGGTTTGAGGGAAGAGACCCAGTACTTC. Amino acid sequence: CASSTRQGLREETQYF.